This T cell receptor (beta chain) was documented in a study of cytomegalovirus exposure and HLA in healthy donors. Findings of the study overall: Earlier analysis found most TCR beta V segments productive about 90% or about 30% of the time. A further, later analysis showed that HLA-associated TCR beta chains (compared with equally common others) were more clonally expanded. In a later analysis, most CMV-associated TCR beta chains appeared HLA-restricted.

Both 60 Vbeta primers and 13 Jbeta primers went into the PCR. The data were produced by immunoSEQ multiplex PCR, yet TCRdb's version contains in-frame clones alone and is incomplete. The sample holds around 120,000 clones; around two thirds are singletons and the top ten take about 2.6%. On this clone itself: Its cognate antigen is unknown.

The study sampled nominally healthy donors, though unrecorded immune exposures were likely. This CDR3 contains 15 residues. Per the germline V gene, CDR1 is ENHRY and CDR2 is SYGVKD. V lost 5 bases to trimming and J lost 5 bases; unmatched junction nucleotides: 10. The rearrangement links TRBV10-3 to TRBJ1-1; TRBD1 aligns across 8 bases. This clonotype was obtained from a man aged 45-65 years in good health and CMV-seropositive. Sequencing was done on a sample of PBMCs. CDR3 nucleotides: TGTGCCATCAGTCAAAGCCAGACAGGGGAAACTGAAGCTTTCTTT. Protein product: CAISQSQTGETEAFF.